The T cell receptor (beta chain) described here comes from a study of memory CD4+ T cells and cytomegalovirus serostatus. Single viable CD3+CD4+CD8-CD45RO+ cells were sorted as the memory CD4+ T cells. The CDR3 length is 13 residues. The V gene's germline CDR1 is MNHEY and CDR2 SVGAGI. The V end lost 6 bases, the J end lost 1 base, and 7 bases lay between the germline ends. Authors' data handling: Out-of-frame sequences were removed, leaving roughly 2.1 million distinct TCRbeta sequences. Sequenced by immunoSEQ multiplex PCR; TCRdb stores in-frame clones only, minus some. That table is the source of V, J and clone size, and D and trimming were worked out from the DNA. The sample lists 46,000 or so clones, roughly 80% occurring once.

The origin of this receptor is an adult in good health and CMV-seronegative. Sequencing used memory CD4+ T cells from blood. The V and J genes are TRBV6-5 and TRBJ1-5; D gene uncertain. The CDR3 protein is CASRRRSNQPQHF. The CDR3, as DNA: TGTGCCAGCAGACGACGGAGCAATCAGCCCCAGCATTTT.